The sequence of this T cell receptor (beta chain) was determined in a study of cytomegalovirus exposure and HLA in healthy donors. Study observations and caveats: It was reportedly the case that the classifier diagnosed cytomegalovirus status with high specificity and sensitivity. The study put 150 or so TCR beta chains on its list as cytomegalovirus-associated.

Details on this clone: Antigen: not known.

Data came from immunoSEQ multiplex PCR; TCRdb stores just in-frame clones and leaves some out. The data show over 200,000 clones, with just over 85% seen just once and 2.9% held by the top ten. V lost 0 bases, J lost 0 bases, and 1 base stayed unmatched. The CDR3 contains 15 residues. Germline CDR1 is PRHDT and CDR2 is FYEKMQ (reference sequence). The V gene is TRBV13, the J gene TRBJ2-7, with 8 bases that match TRBD1. Source material: PBMCs. The TCR sequence derives from a woman aged 18-29 years in good health and CMV-seronegative. The CDR3 region is CASSLGGQVSYEQYF. In DNA, the CDR3 is TGTGCCAGCAGCTTAGGGGGACAGGTCTCCTACGAGCAGTACTTC.